These 15 T cell receptor beta chains were all obtained from the same sample, sequenced in a study of blood T cell repertoires in COVID-19. Data came from immunoSEQ multiplex PCR; TCRdb stores just in-frame clones and leaves some out. The sample holds about 140,000 clones, around 89% seen once. The sample was peripheral blood. The source is a man between 60 and 75 years old with active or convalescent COVID-19.

The count of this clone is one. J is TRBJ2-2 and V is TRBV24-1; TRBD1 matches at 11 bases. Germline-derived CDR1 and CDR2 are KGHDR and SFDVKD. Trimming took 9 bases from V and 6 from J; bases not matched to a gene: 8. There are 15 residues in the CDR3. As DNA, the CDR3 is TGTGCCACCGCGCTGGGACAGGGGGATGCCGGGGAGCTGTTTTTT. This gives the protein CATALGQGDAGELFF.

The gene calls are TRBV20-1 and TRBJ2-5; D is unresolved. V lost 7 bases to trimming and J lost 5 bases, with 8 bases between them. Germline CDR1 DFQATT, CDR2 SNEGSKA (reference sequence). The CDR3 spans 10 residues. CDR3: CSVSAETQYF. CDR3 in DNA: TGCAGTGTCTCAGCGGAGACCCAGTACTTC.

This chain links TRBV30 with TRBJ1-5; 9 bases line up with TRBD1. Germline V CDR1 and CDR2: GTSNPN, SVGIG (reference sequence). With 7 bases clipped from V and 4 bases from J, the junction kept 11 bases outside the gene matches. The CDR3 is made up of 15 amino acids. The CDR3 loop reads CALQAGTGYNQPQHF. The CDR3 coding sequence is TGTGCCTTACAAGCCGGGACAGGGTATAATCAGCCCCAGCATTTT.

The chain recombines TRBV6-5 with TRBJ1-5; the D gene is possibly TRBD1 (6 bases). The CDR3 has 15 amino acids. The V and J ends lost 9 bases and 6 bases respectively, with 21 bases between them. Germline assignment: CDR1 MNHEY and CDR2 SVGAGI. CDR3 amino acids: CARTSGTRRFQPQHF. DNA for the CDR3: TGTGCCAGAACTTCCGGGACACGGAGGTTTCAGCCCCAGCATTTT.

The chain uses TRBV3-1 (or the pseudogene TRBV3-2) and TRBJ2-2; no reliable D call. The CDR3 runs to 13 residues. V was shortened by 9 bases and J by 1 base, with 9 bases between the two germline ends. Germline V gene lookup returns CDR1 LGHDT and CDR2 YNNKEL (reference sequence). Here the CDR3 DNA reads TGTGCCAGTTGCGGCCTGAACACCGGGGAGCTGTTTTTT. It translates to CASCGLNTGELFF.

In this sample, this clone turned up once. The DNA for the CDR3 is TGCGCCAGCAGCGGGACTCTAGCTTCAGCAGATACGCAGTATTTT. Encoded protein: CASSGTLASADTQYF. V usage is TRBV5-1 and J usage is TRBJ2-3; perhaps TRBD2 as D (6 bases). The CDR3 length is 15 residues. Trimming removed 4 bases at V and 4 bases at J, with 16 bases between. Germline CDR1 reads SGHRS; CDR2 reads YFSETQ.

This clone has only one observation. The V gene is TRBV28, the J gene TRBJ1-2; the D is unclear. CDR1 and CDR2 (germline): MDHEN, SYDVKM. The CDR3 is 13 amino acids. Trimming left V 4 bases short and J 6 bases short, with 12 bases between. CDR3 loop: CASSSPTRDGYTF. The CDR3 DNA sequence: TGTGCCAGCAGTTCTCCAACGCGGGATGGCTACACCTTC.

The genes are TRBV19 and TRBJ1-4; 8 nucleotides agree with TRBD1. The CDR3 contains 15 residues. The V gene end was trimmed by 3 bases and the J gene end by 8 bases; junction bases not matched to a gene: 8. Germline loops: CDR1 LNHDA, CDR2 SQIVND (reference sequence). CDR3: CASSMFGQGFEKLFF. In nucleotides, the CDR3 is TGTGCCAGTAGTATGTTTGGACAGGGATTCGAAAAACTGTTTTTT.

This chain uses TRBV28 with TRBJ2-7, with 10 bases that match TRBD1. CDR3 length: 15 amino acids. J lost 5 bases, V lost 5 bases, and 9 bases had no gene match. Germline V gives CDR1 MDHEN, CDR2 SYDVKM. As DNA, the CDR3 is TGTGCCAGCAGTCAACCGGGACAGGGGCTCGACGAGCAGTACTTC. Protein sequence: CASSQPGQGLDEQYF.

The chain is built from TRBV19 and TRBJ2-3; 11 bases agree with TRBD1. Germline V CDR1 and CDR2: LNHDA, SQIVND (reference sequence). V shed 0 bases, J shed 4 bases, and the junction held 6 bases outside the gene matches. The CDR3 spans 17 residues. DNA for the CDR3: TGTGCCAGTAGTATAGATTCCGGGACAGGGGGTCCAGATACGCAGTATTTT. Protein: CASSIDSGTGGPDTQYF.

This chain connects TRBV28 to TRBJ2-3; TRBD2 is a possible D gene (5 bases). V lost 6 bases, J lost 6 bases, and 16 bases lay in between. The CDR3 is 14 residues long. Germline V lookup: CDR1 MDHEN, CDR2 SYDVKM. Here the CDR3 DNA reads TGTGCCAGCAGGACTAACCGGGGATGGGATACGCAGTATTTT. This sequence encodes CASRTNRGWDTQYF. Based on the CDR3 plus reference TRBV28 and TRBJ2-3, the full variable domain is DVKVTQSSRYLVKRTGEKVFLECVQDMDHENMFWYRQDPGLGLRLIYFSYDVKMKEKGDIPEGYSVSREKKERFSLILESASTNQTSMYLCASRTNRGWDTQYFGPGTRLTVL.

There are a few counts of this clone. The chain has TRBV4-1 and TRBJ1-6; D is perhaps TRBD1 (6 bases). The CDR3 runs to 13 residues. The V end lost 0 bases, the J end lost 10 bases, and 7 bases lay between the germline ends. CDR1 is MGHRA, CDR2 YSYEKL, per germline. Here the CDR3 DNA reads TGCGCCAGCAGCCAAGAGGGGGCCTCACCCCTCCACTTT. Its protein is CASSQEGASPLHF.

The genes are TRBV4-1 and TRBJ1-2, with 11 bases fitting TRBD1. CDR3 length equals 15 residues. Germline V gene lookup returns CDR1 MGHRA and CDR2 YSYEKL. Germline trimming cut 0 bases from V and 6 bases from J; bases unmatched to any gene: 3. The CDR3 loop reads CASSQDGTGGNGYTF. CDR3 nucleotides: TGCGCCAGCAGCCAAGATGGGACAGGGGGGAATGGCTACACCTTC.

This clone was seen a single time. V usage is TRBV18 and J usage is TRBJ1-4; the D gene is possibly TRBD1 (5 bases). Germline CDR1 reads KGHSH; CDR2 reads LQKENI. This CDR3 contains 15 residues. V was trimmed by 2 bases and J by 4 bases, leaving 11 bases between them. CDR3 in amino acids: CASSPLQAGNEKLFF. In nucleotides, the CDR3 is TGTGCCAGCTCACCATTACAGGCCGGTAATGAAAAACTGTTTTTT. Looking up the rest from reference TRBV18 and TRBJ1-4 gives the full variable domain: NAGVMQNPRHLVRRRGQEARLRCSPMKGHSHVYWYRQLPEEGLKFMVYLQKENIIDESGMPKERFSAEFPKEGPSILRIQQVVRGDSAAYFCASSPLQAGNEKLFFGSGTQLSVL.

The rearrangement links TRBV5-4 to TRBJ2-2; possible D gene TRBD2, 5 bases. Germline V gives CDR1 SGHNT, CDR2 YYREEE (reference sequence). V lost 1 base and J 5 bases, leaving 12 bases between the germline ends. CDR3 length: 15 residues. The CDR3 protein is CASSLKGSRTGELFF. CDR3 in DNA: TGTGCCAGCAGCTTGAAAGGGAGTAGGACCGGGGAGCTGTTTTTT.